The 11 T cell receptor beta chains below all came from one sample that was sequenced in a study of T cells after yellow fever vaccination. TCRdb redid the calling of the 5' RACE reads with MiXCR, one entry per CDR3 protein. The sample records around 590,000 distinct CDR3 sequences, 9% to 15% being singletons. Sequencing used PBMCs, obtained on the day of the yellow fever booster vaccination. The receptors originated from a man aged 25 to 40 who received the YFV17D yellow fever vaccine.

This clonotype appeared a few times. The chain uses TRBV3-1 and TRBJ1-2, with D uncertain. V lost 0 bases, J lost 2 bases, and 13 bases lay in between. Germline-derived CDR1 and CDR2 are LGHDT and YNNKEL (reference sequence). The CDR3 loop spans 16 amino acids. CDR3 bases: TGTGCCAGCAGCCAAGATGTGGCAGCAACAAACTATGGCTACACCTTC. This encodes CASSQDVAATNYGYTF. Complete variable domain (other parts from reference TRBV3-1 and TRBJ1-2): DTAVSQTPKYLVTQMGNDKSIKCEQNLGHDTMYWYKQDSKKFLKIMFSYNNKELIINETVPNRFSPKSPDKAHLNLHINSLELGDSAVYFCASSQDVAATNYGYTFGSGTRLTVV.

V gene TRBV7-9 combines with J gene TRBJ2-7, with a tentative D call TRBD1 (6 bases). This CDR3 comprises 16 residues. Germline V gene lookup returns CDR1 SEHNR and CDR2 FQNEAQ (reference sequence). The V end lost 3 bases, the J end lost 3 bases, and 18 bases lay between the germline ends. The CDR3: CASSFANIRDNYEQYF. CDR3 in DNA: TGTGCCAGCAGCTTTGCTAATATTAGGGACAACTACGAGCAGTACTTC.

This clonotype came up a few times. This chain connects TRBV7-3 to TRBJ2-7, with D tentatively TRBD2 (5 bases). The V and J ends lost 5 bases and 2 bases respectively, with 10 bases between them. This CDR3 has 13 residues. CDR1 SGHTA and CDR2 FQGTGA come from the germline V gene. CDR3 sequence reads: CASSPGKTYEQYF. The CDR3 DNA follows: TGTGCCAGCAGCCCGGGAAAGACCTACGAGCAGTACTTC.

This clonotype has a handful of counts. The chain joins TRBV5-1 to TRBJ1-2; D may be TRBD1 (6 bases). CDR1 and CDR2 from the germline V gene are SGHRS and YFSETQ. Trimming stripped 0 bases from V and 5 bases from J, with 11 bases between. The CDR3 sequence is 14 residues long. The CDR3 protein is CASSLDRAAYGYTF. The CDR3 DNA is TGCGCCAGCAGCTTGGACAGGGCAGCGTATGGCTACACCTTC.

The chain links TRBV25-1 to TRBJ2-2; no reliable D call. The CDR3 is made up of 16 amino acids. Germline loops: CDR1 MGHDK, CDR2 SYGVNS. Trimming cost V 1 base and J 0 bases, with 9 bases left between them. CDR3 sequence (DNA): TGTGCCAGCAGTGAATTAAATACCGCGAACACCGGGGAGCTGTTTTTT. Protein: CASSELNTANTGELFF.

This clonotype occurred a few times. The chain combines TRBV7-9 with TRBJ2-5; D is ambiguous. Trimming removed 3 bases at V and 2 bases at J, with 10 bases between. CDR1 SEHNR and CDR2 FQNEAQ come from the germline V gene (reference sequence). CDR3 length equals 14 residues. CDR3 loop: CASSFLRDQETQYF. Here the CDR3 DNA reads TGTGCCAGCAGCTTCTTGCGCGATCAAGAGACCCAGTACTTC. The full variable domain, its missing parts supplied by reference TRBV7-9 and TRBJ2-5, is DTGVSQNPRHKITKRGQNVTFRCDPISEHNRLYWYRQTLGQGPEFLTYFQNEAQLEKSRLLSDRFSAERPKGSFSTLEIQRTEQGDSAMYLCASSFLRDQETQYFGPGTRLLVL.

This clonotype was detected only a few times. V and J are TRBV6-2 or TRBV6-3 and TRBJ2-1; 8 bases map to TRBD2. The CDR3 has 19 amino acids. V shed 2 bases and J 4 bases; nucleotides not matched to a gene: 16. Germline V gene sequence: CDR1 MNHEY, CDR2 SVGEGT. CDR3 loop: CASSYRRPGAGGRYNEQFF. CDR3 DNA sequence: TGTGCCAGCAGTTACCGCCGACCCGGGGCGGGAGGACGGTACAATGAGCAGTTCTTC.

The rearrangement links TRBV7-2 to TRBJ2-3, with 8 bases lining up with TRBD2. Trimming removed 3 bases from V and 4 bases from J; junction bases left unmatched: 6. Looked up from germline, CDR1 is SGHTA and CDR2 is FQGNSA. This CDR3 comprises 15 residues. The DNA for the CDR3 is TGTGCCAGCAGCTTGGGACTAGTCTTCTCAGATACGCAGTATTTT. It translates to CASSLGLVFSDTQYF. The variable domain in full, completed from reference TRBV7-2 and TRBJ2-3, reads GAGVSQSPSNKVTEKGKDVELRCDPISGHTALYWYRQSLGQGLEFLIYFQGNSAPDKSGLPSDRFSAERTGGSVSTLTIQRTQQEDSAVYLCASSLGLVFSDTQYFGPGTRLTVL.

This chain joins TRBV12-5 and TRBJ1-5; possible D gene TRBD1, 6 bases. Trimming left V 8 bases short and J 5 bases short, with 16 bases between. The CDR3 loop spans 14 amino acids. In germline, CDR1 is LGHNT, CDR2 FRNRAP. The CDR3 protein is CASTDGGLHQPQHF. The CDR3 region has the DNA TGTGCTAGTACGGACGGGGGGCTGCATCAGCCCCAGCATTTT. Full variable domain (missing parts from reference TRBV12-5 and TRBJ1-5): DARVTQTPRHKVTEMGQEVTMRCQPILGHNTVFWYRQTMMQGLELLAYFRNRAPLDDSGMPKDRFSAEMPDATLATLKIQPSEPRDSAVYFCASTDGGLHQPQHFGDGTRLSIL.

This chain uses TRBV20-1 with TRBJ2-1; 11 bases are a match to TRBD2. V lost 6 bases to trimming and J lost 7 bases; unmatched junction nucleotides: 8. CDR3 size: 14 residues. Germline assignment: CDR1 DFQATT and CDR2 SNEGSKA (reference sequence). CDR3 in amino acids: CSAISGRGVNEQFF. CDR3 sequence (DNA): TGCAGTGCCATTAGCGGGAGGGGGGTGAATGAGCAGTTCTTC.

This clonotype has just a few counts. This chain links TRBV5-1 with TRBJ2-5; D unclear. Per the germline V gene, CDR1 is SGHRS and CDR2 is YFSETQ. Trimming removed 0 bases at V and 5 bases at J, with 8 bases between. The CDR3 is 13 residues long. In nucleotides, the CDR3 is TGCGCCAGCAGCTTGGAGAACCTGGAGACCCAGTACTTC. Protein sequence: CASSLENLETQYF.